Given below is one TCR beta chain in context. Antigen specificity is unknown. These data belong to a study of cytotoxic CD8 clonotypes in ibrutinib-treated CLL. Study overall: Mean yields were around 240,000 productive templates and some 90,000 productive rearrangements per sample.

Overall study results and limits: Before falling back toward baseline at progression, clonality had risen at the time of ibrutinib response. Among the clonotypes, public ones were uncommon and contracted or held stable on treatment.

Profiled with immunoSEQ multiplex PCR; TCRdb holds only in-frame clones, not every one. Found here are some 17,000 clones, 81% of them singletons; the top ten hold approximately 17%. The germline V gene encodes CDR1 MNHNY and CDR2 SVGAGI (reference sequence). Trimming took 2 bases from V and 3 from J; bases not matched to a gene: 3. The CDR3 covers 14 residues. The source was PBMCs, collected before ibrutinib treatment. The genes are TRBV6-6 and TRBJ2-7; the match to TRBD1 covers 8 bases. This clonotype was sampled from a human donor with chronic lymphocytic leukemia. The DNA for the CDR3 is TGTGCCAGCAGTTACCGGGGACAGGACTACGAGCAGTACTTC. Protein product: CASSYRGQDYEQYF.